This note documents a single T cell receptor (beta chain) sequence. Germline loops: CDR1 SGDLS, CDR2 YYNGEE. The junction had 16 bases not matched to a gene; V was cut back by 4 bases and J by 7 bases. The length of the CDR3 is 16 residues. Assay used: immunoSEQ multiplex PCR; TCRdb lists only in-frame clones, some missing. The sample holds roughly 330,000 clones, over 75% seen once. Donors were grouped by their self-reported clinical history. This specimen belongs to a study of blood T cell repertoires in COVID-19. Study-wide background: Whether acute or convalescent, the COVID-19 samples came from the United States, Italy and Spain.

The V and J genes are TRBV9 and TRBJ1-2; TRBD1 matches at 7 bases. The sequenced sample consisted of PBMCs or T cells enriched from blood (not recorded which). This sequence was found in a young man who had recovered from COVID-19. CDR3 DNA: TGTGCCAGCAGCCCTCTACCCCCAGACAGGGCGCGTGGCTACACCTTC. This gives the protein CASSPLPPDRARGYTF.